One sample yielded the 5 T cell receptor beta chains listed below, sequenced in a study of CD8 T cells in ankylosing spondylitis. Whole-study findings and limits: Seemingly characteristic of ankylosing spondylitis blood was a TCR beta motif consisting of roughly 8 highly homologous variants.

TCRdb used MiXCR to reprocess the 5' RACE reads, holding one entry per CDR3 protein. The repertoire consists of about 500,000 distinct CDR3 sequences, with roughly 13% occurring once and the leading ten covering 6.5% to 7%. What these receptors recognize is not known. Sequencing was done on a sample of blood, either unsorted or a sorted T cell fraction (not recorded which). These receptors originate from a male donor with ankylosing spondylitis.

The table lists this clonotype with a few counts. This chain links TRBV2 with TRBJ2-1; the D is unclear. CDR3 size: 11 residues. With 4 bases removed from V and 14 bases from J, the gap between germline ends came to 12 bases. Germline V lookup: CDR1 SNHLY, CDR2 FYNNEI. CDR3 protein: CASSAAFEEFF. The CDR3 nucleotides read TGTGCCAGCAGTGCTGCTTTTGAAGAGTTCTTC.

This clonotype was seen a handful of times. The gene calls are TRBV11-2 and TRBJ1-1; 8 bases are a match to TRBD1. The CDR3 runs 13 residues. Losses at the gene ends were 5 bases for V and 6 bases for J; bases not matched to a gene: 5. CDR1 and CDR2 from the germline V gene are SGHAT and FQNNGV. Written as DNA, the CDR3 is TGTGCCAGCAGCCGGACAGGGAGGGCTGAAGCTTTCTTT. It specifies CASSRTGRAEAFF.

This clonotype showed up just a few times. The chain combines TRBV12-3 or TRBV12-4 with TRBJ2-1; maybe TRBD2 (6 bases). The CDR3 runs 12 residues. V was shortened by 6 bases and J by 9 bases, with 12 bases between the two germline ends. The CDR3 region has the DNA TGTGCCAGCAGCCGACTAGGGAGTGAGCAGTTCTTC. Protein sequence: CASSRLGSEQFF.

The chain uses TRBV7-2 and TRBJ2-3, with 8 bases identical to TRBD2. The CDR3 covers 16 residues. Germline V gene sequence: CDR1 SGHTA, CDR2 FQGNSA. V shed 5 bases and J 0 bases; nucleotides not matched to a gene: 7. The chain's CDR3 is CASSPQAGASTDTQYF. The CDR3 DNA is TGTGCCAGCAGCCCGCAAGCGGGAGCTAGCACAGATACGCAGTATTTT.

The table lists this clonotype with a few counts. The chain is built from TRBV29-1 and TRBJ1-1, with D perhaps TRBD1 (5 bases). The CDR3 contains 13 residues. The V gene's germline CDR1 is SQVTM and CDR2 ANQGSEA. Trimming removed 4 bases at V and 1 base at J, with 10 bases between. CDR3 amino acids: CSVAAGGNTEAFF. CDR3 bases: TGCAGCGTTGCTGCGGGGGGGAACACTGAAGCTTTCTTT.